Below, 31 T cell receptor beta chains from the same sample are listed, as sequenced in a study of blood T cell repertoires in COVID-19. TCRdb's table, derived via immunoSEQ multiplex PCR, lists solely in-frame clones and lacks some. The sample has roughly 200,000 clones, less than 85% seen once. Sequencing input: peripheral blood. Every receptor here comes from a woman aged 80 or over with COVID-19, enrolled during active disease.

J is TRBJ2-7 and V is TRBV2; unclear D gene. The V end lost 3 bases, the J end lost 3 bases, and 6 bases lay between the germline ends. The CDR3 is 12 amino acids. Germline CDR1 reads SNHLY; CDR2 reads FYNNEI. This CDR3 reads CASSEFSYEQYF. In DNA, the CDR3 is TGTGCCAGCAGTGAGTTTAGCTACGAGCAGTACTTC.

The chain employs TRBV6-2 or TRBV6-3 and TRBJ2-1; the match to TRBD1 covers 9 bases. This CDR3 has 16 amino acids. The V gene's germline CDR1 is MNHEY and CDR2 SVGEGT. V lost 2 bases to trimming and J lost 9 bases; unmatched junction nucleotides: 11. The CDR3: CASSYIPGTGKGEQFF. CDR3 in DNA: TGTGCCAGCAGTTACATTCCTGGGACAGGGAAAGGTGAGCAGTTCTTC.

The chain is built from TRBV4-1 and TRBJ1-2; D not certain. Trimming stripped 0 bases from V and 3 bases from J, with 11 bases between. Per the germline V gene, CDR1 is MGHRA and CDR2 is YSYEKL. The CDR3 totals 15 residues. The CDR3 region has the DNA TGCGCCAGCAGCCAAGATGCGGGTTACGACTATGGCTACACCTTC. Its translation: CASSQDAGYDYGYTF.

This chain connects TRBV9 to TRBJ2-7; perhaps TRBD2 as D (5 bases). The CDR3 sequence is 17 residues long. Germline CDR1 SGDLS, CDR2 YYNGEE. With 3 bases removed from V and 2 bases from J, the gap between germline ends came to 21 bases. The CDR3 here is CASSAGKREQTTYEQYF. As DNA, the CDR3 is TGTGCCAGCAGCGCTGGGAAGAGGGAACAGACCACCTACGAGCAGTACTTC.

CDR3 DNA: TGTGCCAGCAGCGTAGGTGGACAGGGTGATTCACCCCTCCACTTT. Translation gives CASSVGGQGDSPLHF. The V gene is TRBV9, the J gene TRBJ1-6; 8 bases are a match to TRBD1. The junction had 4 bases not matched to a gene; V was cut back by 0 bases and J by 8 bases. The CDR3 runs 15 residues. The V gene's germline CDR1 is SGDLS and CDR2 YYNGEE.

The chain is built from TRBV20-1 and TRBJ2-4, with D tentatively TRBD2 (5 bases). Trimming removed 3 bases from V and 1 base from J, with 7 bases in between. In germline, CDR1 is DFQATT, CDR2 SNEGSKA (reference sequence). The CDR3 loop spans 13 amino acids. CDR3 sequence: CSASRGAKNIQYF. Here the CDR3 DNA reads TGCAGTGCTAGTCGGGGTGCCAAAAACATTCAGTACTTC.

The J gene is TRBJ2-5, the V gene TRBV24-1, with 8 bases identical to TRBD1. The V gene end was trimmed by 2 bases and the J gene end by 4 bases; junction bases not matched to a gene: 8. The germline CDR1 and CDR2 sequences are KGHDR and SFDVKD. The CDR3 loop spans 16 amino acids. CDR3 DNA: TGTGCCACCAGTGATTCCGGGCAGGGGGCGGGAGAGACCCAGTACTTC. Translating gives CATSDSGQGAGETQYF.

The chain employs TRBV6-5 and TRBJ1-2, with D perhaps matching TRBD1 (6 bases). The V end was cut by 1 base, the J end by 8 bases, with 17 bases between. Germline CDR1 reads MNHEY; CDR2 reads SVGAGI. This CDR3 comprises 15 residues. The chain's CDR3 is CASSYFVDSPGGYTF. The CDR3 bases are TGTGCCAGCAGTTACTTCGTGGACAGCCCCGGAGGCTACACCTTC.

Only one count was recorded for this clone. The CDR3 DNA reads as TGTGCCAGCAGCCAAGATCGGATTAAGCGGTACTTC. Protein product: CASSQDRIKRYF. The chain recombines TRBV3-1 (or the pseudogene TRBV3-2) with TRBJ2-7; D remains unclear. This CDR3 is built from 12 residues. The germline V gene encodes CDR1 LGHDT and CDR2 YNNKEL (reference sequence). Trimming took off 0 bases at V and 12 bases at J, with 12 bases between the two ends.

This CDR3 reads CASSPTGSRGPQHF. CDR3 nucleotides: TGTGCCAGCTCACCGACAGGGTCCAGGGGGCCCCAGCATTTT. The chain employs TRBV18 and TRBJ1-5; TRBD1 agrees at 7 bases. V was pared by 3 bases and J by 9 bases, with 8 bases of the junction left unmatched. CDR1 KGHSH and CDR2 LQKENI come from the germline V gene. CDR3 length: 14 residues.

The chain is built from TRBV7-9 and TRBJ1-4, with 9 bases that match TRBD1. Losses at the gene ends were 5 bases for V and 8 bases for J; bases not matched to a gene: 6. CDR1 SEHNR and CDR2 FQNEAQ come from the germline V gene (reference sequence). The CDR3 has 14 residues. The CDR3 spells CASSRQGGREKLFF. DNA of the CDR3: TGTGCCAGCAGCAGACAGGGGGGAAGGGAAAAACTGTTTTTT.

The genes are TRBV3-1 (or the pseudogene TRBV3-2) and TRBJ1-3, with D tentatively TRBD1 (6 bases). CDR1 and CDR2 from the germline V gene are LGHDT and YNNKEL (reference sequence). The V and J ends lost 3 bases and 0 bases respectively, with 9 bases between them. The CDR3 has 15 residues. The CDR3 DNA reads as TGTGCCAGCAGCCAGGGGGGGCGCTCTGGAAACACCATATATTTT. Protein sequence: CASSQGGRSGNTIYF.

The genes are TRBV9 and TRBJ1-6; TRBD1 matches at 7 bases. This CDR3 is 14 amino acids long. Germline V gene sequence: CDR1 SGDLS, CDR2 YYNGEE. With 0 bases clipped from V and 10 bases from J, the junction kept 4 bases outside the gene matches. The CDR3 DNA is TGTGCCAGCAGCGTAGATGACAGGGTGTCACCCCTCCACTTT. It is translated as CASSVDDRVSPLHF.

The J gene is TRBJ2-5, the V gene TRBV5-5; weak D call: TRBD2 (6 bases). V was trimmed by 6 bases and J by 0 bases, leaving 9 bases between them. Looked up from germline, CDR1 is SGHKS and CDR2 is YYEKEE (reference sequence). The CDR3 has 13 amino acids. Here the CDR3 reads CASTGTDQETQYF. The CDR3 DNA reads TGTGCCAGCACCGGGACTGACCAAGAGACCCAGTACTTC.

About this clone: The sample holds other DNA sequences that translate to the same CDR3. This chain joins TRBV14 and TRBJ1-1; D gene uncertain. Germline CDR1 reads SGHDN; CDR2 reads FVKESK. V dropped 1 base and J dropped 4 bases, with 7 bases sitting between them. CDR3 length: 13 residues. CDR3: CASSQVPGTEAFF. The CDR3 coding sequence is TGTGCCAGCAGCCAAGTTCCCGGCACTGAAGCTTTCTTT.

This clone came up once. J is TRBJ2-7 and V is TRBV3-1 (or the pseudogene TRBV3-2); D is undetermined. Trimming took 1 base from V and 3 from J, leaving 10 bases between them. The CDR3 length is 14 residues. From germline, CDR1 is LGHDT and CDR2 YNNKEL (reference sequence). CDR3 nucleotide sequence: TGTGCCAGCAGCCAAGCGAGCGAAATCTACGAGCAGTACTTC. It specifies CASSQASEIYEQYF.

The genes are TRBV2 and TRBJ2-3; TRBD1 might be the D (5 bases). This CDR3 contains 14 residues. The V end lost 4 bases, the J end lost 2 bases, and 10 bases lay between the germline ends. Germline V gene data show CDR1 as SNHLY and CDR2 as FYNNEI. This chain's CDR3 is CASSGGPPTDTQYF. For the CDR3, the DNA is TGTGCCAGCAGTGGGGGCCCCCCCACAGATACGCAGTATTTT.

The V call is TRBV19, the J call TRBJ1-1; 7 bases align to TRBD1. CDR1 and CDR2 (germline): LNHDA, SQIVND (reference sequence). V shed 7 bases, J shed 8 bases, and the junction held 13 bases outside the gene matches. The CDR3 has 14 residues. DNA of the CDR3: TGTGCCAGTACCCCAGGAGGGGGCGCCCCCGAAGCTTTCTTT. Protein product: CASTPGGGAPEAFF. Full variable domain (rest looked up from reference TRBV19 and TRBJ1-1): DGGITQSPKYLFRKEGQNVTLSCEQNLNHDAMYWYRQDPGQGLRLIYYSQIVNDFQKGDIAEGYSVSREKKESFPLTVTSAQKNPTAFYLCASTPGGGAPEAFFGQGTRLTVV.

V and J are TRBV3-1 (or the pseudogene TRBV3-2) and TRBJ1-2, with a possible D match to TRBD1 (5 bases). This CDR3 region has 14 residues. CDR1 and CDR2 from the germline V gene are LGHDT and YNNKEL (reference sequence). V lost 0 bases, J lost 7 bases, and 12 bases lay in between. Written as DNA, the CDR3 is TGTGCCAGCAGCCAAGAGGCCGGGGGACGTGGCTACACCTTC. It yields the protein CASSQEAGGRGYTF.

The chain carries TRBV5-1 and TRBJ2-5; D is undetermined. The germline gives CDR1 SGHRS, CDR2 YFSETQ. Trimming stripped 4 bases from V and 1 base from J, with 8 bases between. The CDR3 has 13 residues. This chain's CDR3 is CASSPGRQETQYF. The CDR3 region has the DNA TGCGCCAGCAGCCCGGGTCGCCAAGAGACCCAGTACTTC.

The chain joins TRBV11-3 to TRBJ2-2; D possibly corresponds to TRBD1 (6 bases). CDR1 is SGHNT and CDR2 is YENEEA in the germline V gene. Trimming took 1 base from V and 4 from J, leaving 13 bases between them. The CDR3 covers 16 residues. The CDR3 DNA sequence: TGTGCCAGCAGCTTAGGGGGGCTGTCGGGCACCGGGGAGCTGTTTTTT. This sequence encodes CASSLGGLSGTGELFF.

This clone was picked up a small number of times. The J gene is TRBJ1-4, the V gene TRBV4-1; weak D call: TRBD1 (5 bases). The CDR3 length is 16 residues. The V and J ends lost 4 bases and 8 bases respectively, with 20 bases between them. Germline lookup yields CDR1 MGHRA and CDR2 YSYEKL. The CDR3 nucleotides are TGCGCCAGCAGCCCTGGACATCCATTTAGGGCGGAAAAACTGTTTTTT. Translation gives CASSPGHPFRAEKLFF.

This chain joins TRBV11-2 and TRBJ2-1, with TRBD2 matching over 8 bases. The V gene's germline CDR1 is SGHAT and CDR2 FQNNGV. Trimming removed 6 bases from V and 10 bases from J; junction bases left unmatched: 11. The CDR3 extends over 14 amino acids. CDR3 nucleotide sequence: TGTGCCAGCAGTACTAGCGGCCTATGGGGGGAGCAGTTCTTC. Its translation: CASSTSGLWGEQFF.

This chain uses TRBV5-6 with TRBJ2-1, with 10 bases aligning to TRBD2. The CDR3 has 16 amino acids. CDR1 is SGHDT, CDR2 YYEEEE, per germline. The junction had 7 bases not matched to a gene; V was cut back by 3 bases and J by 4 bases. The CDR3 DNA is TGTGCCAGCAGCTCCGCCGGGACTAGCGCGTACAATGAGCAGTTCTTC. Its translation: CASSSAGTSAYNEQFF.

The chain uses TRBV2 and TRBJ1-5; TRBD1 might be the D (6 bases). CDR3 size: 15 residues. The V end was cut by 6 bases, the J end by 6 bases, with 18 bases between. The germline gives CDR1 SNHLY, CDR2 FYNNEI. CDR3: CASRREALQGQPQHF. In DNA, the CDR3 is TGTGCCAGCAGGCGGGAGGCTCTACAGGGTCAGCCCCAGCATTTT.

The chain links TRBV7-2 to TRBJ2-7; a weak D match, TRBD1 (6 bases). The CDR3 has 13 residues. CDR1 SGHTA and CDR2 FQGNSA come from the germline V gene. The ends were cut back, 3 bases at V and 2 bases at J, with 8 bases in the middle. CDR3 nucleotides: TGTGCCAGCAGCTTCAACAGGGCCTACGAGCAGTACTTC. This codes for CASSFNRAYEQYF.

CDR3 residues: CASRSDRGLYEQYF. CDR3 coding DNA: TGTGCCAGCAGGAGTGACAGGGGGTTGTACGAGCAGTACTTC. The V and J genes are TRBV6-5 and TRBJ2-7; TRBD1 agrees at 9 bases. The CDR3 contains 14 residues. The V gene's germline CDR1 is MNHEY and CDR2 SVGAGI. Trimming took 6 bases from V and 4 from J; bases not matched to a gene: 7.

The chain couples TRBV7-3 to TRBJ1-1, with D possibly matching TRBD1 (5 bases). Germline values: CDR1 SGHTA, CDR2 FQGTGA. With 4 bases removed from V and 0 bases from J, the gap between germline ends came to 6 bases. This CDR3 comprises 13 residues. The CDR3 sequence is CASSSGMNTEAFF. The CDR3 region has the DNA TGTGCCAGCAGCTCAGGGATGAACACTGAAGCTTTCTTT.

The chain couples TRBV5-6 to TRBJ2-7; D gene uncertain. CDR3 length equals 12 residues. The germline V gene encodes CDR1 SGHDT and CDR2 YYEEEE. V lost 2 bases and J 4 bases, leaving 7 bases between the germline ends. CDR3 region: CASSFFRYEQYF. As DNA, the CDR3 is TGTGCCAGCAGCTTCTTCAGGTACGAGCAGTACTTC.

CDR3 nucleotides: TGTGCCAGTAGTTTCCCCACCGTAGGGAGTAACGAAAAACTGTTTTTT. Amino acid sequence: CASSFPTVGSNEKLFF. The chain combines TRBV19 with TRBJ1-4; D is uncertain. Trimming left V 5 bases short and J 8 bases short, with 21 bases between. This CDR3 spans 16 amino acids. Germline V gene sequence: CDR1 LNHDA, CDR2 SQIVND (reference sequence). Filled out from reference TRBV19 and TRBJ1-4, the complete variable domain reads DGGITQSPKYLFRKEGQNVTLSCEQNLNHDAMYWYRQDPGQGLRLIYYSQIVNDFQKGDIAEGYSVSREKKESFPLTVTSAQKNPTAFYLCASSFPTVGSNEKLFFGSGTQLSVL.

CDR3 sequence: CASSWRAGVNTEAFF. The DNA of the CDR3 is TGTGCCAGCAGCTGGCGGGCAGGTGTGAACACTGAAGCTTTCTTT. The genes are TRBV5-4 and TRBJ1-1; D is unclear. The ends were cut back, 3 bases at V and 0 bases at J, with 12 bases in the middle. This CDR3 has 15 residues. Germline V CDR1 and CDR2: SGHNT, YYREEE (reference sequence).